This T cell receptor beta chain emerged from a study of neurological immune-mediated disorders. Overall study findings and caveats: No sharing of CDR3 amino acid sequences was observed among expanded clones across subjects, suggesting private repertoires in all groups. The greatest TCR clonal expansion appeared in HTLV-1-associated myelopathy and the smallest, falling below healthy controls, in multiple sclerosis.

Unsorted libraries were prepared from 2 million PBMCs held at -80 C. This clonotype occurred many times. Its antigen is currently unknown. Synthesis of cDNA used 5'RACE (with 10-nucleotide random UMIs). TCRdb called the 5' RACE reads again in MiXCR, with one record for every CDR3 protein. Here the sample spans 70,000 to 95,000 distinct CDR3 sequences, around an eighth being singletons. V was pared by 5 bases and J by 9 bases, with 10 bases of the junction left unmatched. The CDR3 covers 15 residues. The chain links TRBV12-3 or TRBV12-4 to TRBJ1-6; 7 nucleotides line up with TRBD1. The receptor was isolated from a woman between 45 and 60 years old in good health. The sample consisted of PBMCs. CDR3: CASSPGGGLGSPLHF. In DNA, the CDR3 is TGTGCCAGCAGTCCAGGGGGGGGCCTAGGTTCACCCCTCCACTTT.